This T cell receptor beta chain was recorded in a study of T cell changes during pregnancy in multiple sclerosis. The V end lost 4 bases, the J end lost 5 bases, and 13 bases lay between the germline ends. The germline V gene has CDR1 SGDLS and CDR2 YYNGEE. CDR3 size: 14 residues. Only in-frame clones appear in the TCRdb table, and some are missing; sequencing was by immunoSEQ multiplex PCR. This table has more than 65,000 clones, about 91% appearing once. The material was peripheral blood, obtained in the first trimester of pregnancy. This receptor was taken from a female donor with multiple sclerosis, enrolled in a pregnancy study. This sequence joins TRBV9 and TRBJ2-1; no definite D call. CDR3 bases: TGTGCCAGCAGCTCGTCCTTGGGCAACAATGAGCAGTTCTTC. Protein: CASSSSLGNNEQFF.